This T cell receptor beta chain was captured by sequencing in a study of blood T cell repertoires in COVID-19. Study summary: Specimens from acute and convalescent COVID-19 originated in the United States, Italy and Spain. PBMCs, B-cell-depleted T cells, or T cells provided the cDNA or gDNA that made up the material.

In the source study's methods: Reference gene primer amplification in the assay estimated nucleated cell counts. TCRdb's table, derived via immunoSEQ multiplex PCR, lists solely in-frame clones and lacks some. V, J and clone size are those of that table, while D and trimming were read from the DNA. Of about 88,000 clones in the sample, more than 75% were seen once. Germline loops: CDR1 SGHDN, CDR2 FVKESK. The CDR3 has 15 amino acids. The V end was cut by 0 bases, the J end by 4 bases, with 12 bases between. The sequence was obtained from a woman in her 70s with acute or convalescent COVID-19. The sample consisted of peripheral blood. The rearrangement uses TRBV14 and TRBJ2-5; TRBD1 is a possible D gene (5 bases). CDR3 amino acids: CASSQEKGVLETQYF. CDR3 nucleotides: TGTGCCAGCAGCCAAGAAAAAGGGGTTTTAGAGACCCAGTACTTC.